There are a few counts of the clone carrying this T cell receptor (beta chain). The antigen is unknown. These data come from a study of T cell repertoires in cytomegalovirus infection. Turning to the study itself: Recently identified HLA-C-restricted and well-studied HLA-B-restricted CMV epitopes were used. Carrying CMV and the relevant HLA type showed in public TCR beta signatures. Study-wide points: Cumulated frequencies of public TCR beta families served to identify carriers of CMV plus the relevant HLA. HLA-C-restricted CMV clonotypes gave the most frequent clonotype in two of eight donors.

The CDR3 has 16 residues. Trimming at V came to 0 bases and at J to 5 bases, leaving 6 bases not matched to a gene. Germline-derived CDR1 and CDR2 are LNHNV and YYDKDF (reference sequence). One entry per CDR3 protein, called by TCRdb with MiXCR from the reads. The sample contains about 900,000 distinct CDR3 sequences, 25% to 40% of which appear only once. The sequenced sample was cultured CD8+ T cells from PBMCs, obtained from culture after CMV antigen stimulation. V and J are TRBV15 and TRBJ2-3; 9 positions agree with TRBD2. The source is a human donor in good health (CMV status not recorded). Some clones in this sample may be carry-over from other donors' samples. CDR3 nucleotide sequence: TGTGCCACCAGCAGAGATCCCGGCGGGGGGGTAGATACGCAGTATTTT. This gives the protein CATSRDPGGGVDTQYF.